The sequence of this T cell receptor beta chain was determined in a study of blood T cell repertoires in COVID-19. Method: immunoSEQ multiplex PCR; TCRdb's copy keeps in-frame clones and lacks some. Among about 170,000 clones listed, 70% to 90% were seen once. CDR3 length: 14 amino acids. Per the germline V gene, CDR1 is SGHNT and CDR2 is YYREEE (reference sequence). Trimming stripped 0 bases from V and 8 bases from J, with 13 bases between. The sequence derives from a woman aged 45-65 years who had recovered from COVID-19. The chain combines TRBV5-4 with TRBJ2-3, with D unclear. The sample was PBMCs or T cells enriched from blood (not recorded which). The CDR3 nucleotides are TGTGCCAGCAGCTTGGAATTAGCAGCTGGTACGCAGTATTTT. As protein: CASSLELAAGTQYF. The complete variable domain, with remaining parts taken from reference TRBV5-4 and TRBJ2-3, reads ETGVTQSPTHLIKTRGQQVTLRCSSQSGHNTVSWYQQALGQGPQFIFQYYREEENGRGNFPPRFSGLQFPNYSSELNVNALELDDSALYLCASSLELAAGTQYFGPGTRLTVL.